The T cell receptor beta chain described here comes from a study of cytomegalovirus exposure and HLA in healthy donors. The CDR3 sequence is 16 residues long. Trimming at V came to 3 bases and at J to 8 bases, leaving 12 bases not matched to a gene. Germline V gene data show CDR1 as PRHDT and CDR2 as FYEKMQ (reference sequence). This cohort consisted of healthy bone marrow donors. In this sample, this clone turned up a few times. Antigen unknown. Amplification used 60 Vbeta primers and 13 Jbeta primers. As handled by the study authors: Later reanalysis found around 84 million unique TCR beta chains, around 9.9 million of them shared. Only in-frame clones appear in the TCRdb table, and some are missing; sequencing was by immunoSEQ multiplex PCR. Clone size and the V and J calls come from that table; the DNA yielded D and trimming. There are 110,000 to 150,000 clones in the sample; approximately 80% occur only once, and about 3.7% lies in the top ten.

Study-wide results and caveats: One variant, a missense change in DCLRE1C, was linked in a later analysis to TCR beta V- and J-gene trimming. In a later analysis, specific HLA alleles were associated with around 17,000 TCR beta sequences at a 0.05 false discovery rate.

The rearrangement links TRBV13 to TRBJ1-2; 10 bases agree with TRBD1. Sequenced: PBMCs. This sequence originates from a male donor in good health and CMV-seronegative. Here the CDR3 reads CASSFRNWDRGIGYTF. As DNA, the CDR3 is TGTGCCAGCAGCTTCCGAAACTGGGACAGGGGAATAGGCTACACCTTC. Complete variable domain (other parts from reference TRBV13 and TRBJ1-2): AAGVIQSPRHLIKEKRETATLKCYPIPRHDTVYWYQQGPGQDPQFLISFYEKMQSDKGSIPDRFSAQQFSDYHSELNMSSLELGDSALYFCASSFRNWDRGIGYTFGSGTRLTVV.